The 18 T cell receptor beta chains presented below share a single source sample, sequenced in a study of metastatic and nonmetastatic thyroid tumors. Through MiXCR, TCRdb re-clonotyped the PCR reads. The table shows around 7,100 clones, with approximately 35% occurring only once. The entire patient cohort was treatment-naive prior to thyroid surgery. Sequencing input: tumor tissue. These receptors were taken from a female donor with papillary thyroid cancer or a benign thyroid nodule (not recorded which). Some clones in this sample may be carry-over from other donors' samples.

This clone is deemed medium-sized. In nucleotides, the CDR3 is TGTGCCAGCAGCCAAGGACAGGGCTACGAGCAGTACTTC. Residues: CASSQGQGYEQYF. The chain has TRBV3-1 and TRBJ2-7; 7 nucleotides line up with TRBD1. CDR3 length: 13 amino acids. After removal of 1 base from V and 3 bases from J, the junction contained 0 bases not matched to a gene. Germline assignment: CDR1 LGHDT and CDR2 YNNKEL (reference sequence).

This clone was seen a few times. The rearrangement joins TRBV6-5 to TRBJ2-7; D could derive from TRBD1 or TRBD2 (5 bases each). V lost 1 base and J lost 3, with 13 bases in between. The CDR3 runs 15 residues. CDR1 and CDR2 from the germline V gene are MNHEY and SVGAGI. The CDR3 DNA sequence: TGTGCCAGCAGTTACTGGAGAGGGGTTATCTACGAGCAGTACTTC. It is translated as CASSYWRGVIYEQYF.

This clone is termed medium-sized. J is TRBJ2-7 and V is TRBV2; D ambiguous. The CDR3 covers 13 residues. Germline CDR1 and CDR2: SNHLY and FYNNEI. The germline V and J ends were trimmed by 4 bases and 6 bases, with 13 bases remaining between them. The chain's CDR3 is CASSGRQTGEQYF. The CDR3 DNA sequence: TGTGCCAGCAGTGGGCGACAAACGGGCGAGCAGTACTTC.

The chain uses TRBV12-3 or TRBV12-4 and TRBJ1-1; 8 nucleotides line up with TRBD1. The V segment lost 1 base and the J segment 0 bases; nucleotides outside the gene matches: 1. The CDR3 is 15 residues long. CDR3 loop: CASSLGQGMNTEAFF. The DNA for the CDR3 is TGTGCCAGCAGTTTAGGACAGGGGATGAACACTGAAGCTTTCTTT.

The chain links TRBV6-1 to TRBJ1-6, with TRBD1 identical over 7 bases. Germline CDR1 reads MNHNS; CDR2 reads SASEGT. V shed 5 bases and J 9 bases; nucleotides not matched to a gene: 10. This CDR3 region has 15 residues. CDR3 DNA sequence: TGTGCCAGCAGTTTAGAGACAGGGCAAGGTTCACCCCTCCACTTT. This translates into CASSLETGQGSPLHF.

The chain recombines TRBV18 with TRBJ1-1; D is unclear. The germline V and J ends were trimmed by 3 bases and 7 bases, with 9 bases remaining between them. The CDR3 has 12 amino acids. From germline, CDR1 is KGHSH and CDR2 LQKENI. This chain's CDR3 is CASSPYGGEAFF. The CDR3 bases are TGTGCCAGCTCACCGTATGGAGGTGAAGCTTTCTTT.

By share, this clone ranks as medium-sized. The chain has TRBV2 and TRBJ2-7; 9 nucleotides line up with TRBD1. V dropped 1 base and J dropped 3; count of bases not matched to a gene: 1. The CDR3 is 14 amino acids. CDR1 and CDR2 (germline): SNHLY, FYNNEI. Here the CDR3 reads CASSEGTGVYEQYF. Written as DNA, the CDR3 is TGTGCCAGCAGTGAAGGGACAGGGGTCTACGAGCAGTACTTC.

The CDR3 DNA is TGTGCCAGCAGTGAATCCTCGCACGATTCCTATGGCTACACCTTC. It yields the protein CASSESSHDSYGYTF. J is TRBJ1-2 and V is TRBV6-1; no definite D call. Germline-derived CDR1 and CDR2 are MNHNS and SASEGT. The CDR3 runs 15 residues. V was clipped by 2 bases and J by 4 bases, with 14 bases between them.

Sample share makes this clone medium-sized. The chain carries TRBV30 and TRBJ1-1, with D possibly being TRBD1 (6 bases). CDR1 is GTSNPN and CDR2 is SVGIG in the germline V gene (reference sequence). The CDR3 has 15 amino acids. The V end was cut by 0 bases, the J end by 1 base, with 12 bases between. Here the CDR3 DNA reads TGTGCCTGGAGTGTAAGGGGGTGGGGGAACACTGAAGCTTTCTTT. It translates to CAWSVRGWGNTEAFF. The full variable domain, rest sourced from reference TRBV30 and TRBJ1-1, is SQTIHQWPATLVQPVGSPLSLECTVEGTSNPNLYWYRQAAGRGLQLLFYSVGIGQISSEVPQNLSASRPQDRQFILSSKKLLLSDSGFYLCAWSVRGWGNTEAFFGQGTRLTVV.

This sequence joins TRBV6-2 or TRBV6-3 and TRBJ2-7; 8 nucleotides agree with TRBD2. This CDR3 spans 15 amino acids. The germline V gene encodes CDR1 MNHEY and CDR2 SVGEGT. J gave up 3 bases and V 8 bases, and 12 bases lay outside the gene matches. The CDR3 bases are TGTGCCAGCCCGGGTGGCGGGAGGTTCTACTACGAGCAGTACTTC. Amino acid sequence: CASPGGGRFYYEQYF.

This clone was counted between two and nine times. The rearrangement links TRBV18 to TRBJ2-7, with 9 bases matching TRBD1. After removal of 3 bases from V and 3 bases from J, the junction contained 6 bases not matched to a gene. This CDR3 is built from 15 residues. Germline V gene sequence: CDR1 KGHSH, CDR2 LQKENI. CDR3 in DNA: TGTGCCAGCTCACCTCTCGGGACAGGGCTCTACGAGCAGTACTTC. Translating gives CASSPLGTGLYEQYF. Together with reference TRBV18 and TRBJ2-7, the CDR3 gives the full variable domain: NAGVMQNPRHLVRRRGQEARLRCSPMKGHSHVYWYRQLPEEGLKFMVYLQKENIIDESGMPKERFSAEFPKEGPSILRIQQVVRGDSAAYFCASSPLGTGLYEQYFGPGTRLTVT.

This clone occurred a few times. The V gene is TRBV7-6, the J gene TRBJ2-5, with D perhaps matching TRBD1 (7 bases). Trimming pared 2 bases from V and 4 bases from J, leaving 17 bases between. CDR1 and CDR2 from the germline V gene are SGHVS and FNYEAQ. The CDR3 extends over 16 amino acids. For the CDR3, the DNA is TGTGCCAGCAGCTTATCTGTTGGGCAGGGGGGAGAGACCCAGTACTTC. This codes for CASSLSVGQGGETQYF.

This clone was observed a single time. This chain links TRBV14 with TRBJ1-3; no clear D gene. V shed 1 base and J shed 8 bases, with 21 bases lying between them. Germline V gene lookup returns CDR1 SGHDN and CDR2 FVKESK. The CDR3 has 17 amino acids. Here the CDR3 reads CASSQVGRLLRGYTIYF. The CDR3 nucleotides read TGTGCCAGCAGCCAAGTGGGCCGTCTCCTACGAGGATACACCATATATTTT.

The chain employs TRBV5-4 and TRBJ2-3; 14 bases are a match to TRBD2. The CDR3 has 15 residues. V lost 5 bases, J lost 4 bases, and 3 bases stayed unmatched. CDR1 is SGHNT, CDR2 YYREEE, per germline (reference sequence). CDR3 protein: CASSPTSGGADTQYF. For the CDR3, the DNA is TGTGCCAGCAGTCCGACTAGCGGGGGGGCAGATACGCAGTATTTT.

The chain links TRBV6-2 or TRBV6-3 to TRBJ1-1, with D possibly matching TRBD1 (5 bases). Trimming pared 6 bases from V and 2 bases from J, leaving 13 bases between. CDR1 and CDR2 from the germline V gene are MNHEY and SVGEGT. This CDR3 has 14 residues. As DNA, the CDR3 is TGTGCCAGCAGCGACTCCCAGGGTAACACTGAAGCTTTCTTT. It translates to CASSDSQGNTEAFF.

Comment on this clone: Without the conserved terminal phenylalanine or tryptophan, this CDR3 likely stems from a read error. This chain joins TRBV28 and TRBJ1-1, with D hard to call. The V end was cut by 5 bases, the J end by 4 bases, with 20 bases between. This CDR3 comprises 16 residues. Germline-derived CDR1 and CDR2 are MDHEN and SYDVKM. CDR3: CASSPRHMGRGTEAFL. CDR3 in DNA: TGTGCCAGCAGTCCCAGGCACATGGGTCGTGGCACTGAAGCTTTCTTA.

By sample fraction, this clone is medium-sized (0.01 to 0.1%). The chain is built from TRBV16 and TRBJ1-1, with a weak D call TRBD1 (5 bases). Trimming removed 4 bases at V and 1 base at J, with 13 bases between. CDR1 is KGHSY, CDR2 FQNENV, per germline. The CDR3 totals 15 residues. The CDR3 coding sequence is TGTGCCAGCAGCCGAGTCAATCAGGGGAACACTGAAGCTTTCTTT. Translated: CASSRVNQGNTEAFF.

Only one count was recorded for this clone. As DNA, the CDR3 is TGTGCCAGCAGCGTAGGGCTAGCGGGATTTGTGCGAGAGCAGTTCTTC. Translation: CASSVGLAGFVREQFF. The chain links TRBV9 to TRBJ2-1, with 9 bases identical to TRBD2. The CDR3 has 16 amino acids. V trimming: 0 bases; J trimming: 10 bases; junction bases outside the gene matches: 11. Per germline, CDR1 SGDLS and CDR2 YYNGEE.